This T cell receptor (beta chain) was found in a study of T cell responses to AZD1222 COVID-19 vaccine. TCRdb's copy holds only in-frame clones and misses some; the assay was immunoSEQ multiplex PCR. The data show 82,000 or so clones, roughly nine tenths seen once. V was cut by 1 base and J by 8 bases, with 8 bases left in between. This CDR3 has 13 residues. The sequence came from an adult in good health. This sequence joins TRBV12-3 or TRBV12-4 and TRBJ2-2, with D perhaps matching TRBD1 (5 bases). The sample in question was peripheral blood, obtained on day 0 of AZD1222 vaccination. The CDR3 sequence is CASSLVSGGELFF. Here the CDR3 DNA reads TGTGCCAGCAGTTTAGTCTCAGGGGGGGAGCTGTTTTTT.